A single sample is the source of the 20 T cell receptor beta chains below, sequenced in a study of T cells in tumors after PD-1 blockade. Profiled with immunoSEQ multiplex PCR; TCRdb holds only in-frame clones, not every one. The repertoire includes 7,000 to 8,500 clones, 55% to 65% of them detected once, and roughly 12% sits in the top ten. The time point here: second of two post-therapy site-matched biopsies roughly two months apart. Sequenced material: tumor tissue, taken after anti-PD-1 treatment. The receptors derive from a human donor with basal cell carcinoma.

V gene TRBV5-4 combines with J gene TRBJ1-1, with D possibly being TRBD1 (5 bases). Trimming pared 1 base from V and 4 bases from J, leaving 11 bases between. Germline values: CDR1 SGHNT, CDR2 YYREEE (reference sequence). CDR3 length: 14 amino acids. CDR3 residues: CASSLFGRGTEAFF. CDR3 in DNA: TGTGCCAGCAGCTTGTTCGGGAGGGGCACTGAAGCTTTCTTT. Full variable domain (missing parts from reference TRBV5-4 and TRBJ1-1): ETGVTQSPTHLIKTRGQQVTLRCSSQSGHNTVSWYQQALGQGPQFIFQYYREEENGRGNFPPRFSGLQFPNYSSELNVNALELDDSALYLCASSLFGRGTEAFFGQGTRLTVV.

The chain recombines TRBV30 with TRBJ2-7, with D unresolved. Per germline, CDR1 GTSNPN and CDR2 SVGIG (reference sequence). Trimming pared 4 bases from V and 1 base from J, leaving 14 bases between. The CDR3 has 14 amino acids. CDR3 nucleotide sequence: TGTGCCTGGACCCCCGACTCATTGTCCTACGAGCAGTACTTC. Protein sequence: CAWTPDSLSYEQYF. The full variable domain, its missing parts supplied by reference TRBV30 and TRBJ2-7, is SQTIHQWPATLVQPVGSPLSLECTVEGTSNPNLYWYRQAAGRGLQLLFYSVGIGQISSEVPQNLSASRPQDRQFILSSKKLLLSDSGFYLCAWTPDSLSYEQYFGPGTRLTVT.

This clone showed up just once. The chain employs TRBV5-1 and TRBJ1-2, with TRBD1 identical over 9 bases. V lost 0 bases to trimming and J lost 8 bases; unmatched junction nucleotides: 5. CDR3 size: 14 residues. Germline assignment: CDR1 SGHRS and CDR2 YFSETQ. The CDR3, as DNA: TGCGCCAGCAGCTTGGACGGGACAGGGTTGGGCTACACCTTC. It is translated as CASSLDGTGLGYTF.

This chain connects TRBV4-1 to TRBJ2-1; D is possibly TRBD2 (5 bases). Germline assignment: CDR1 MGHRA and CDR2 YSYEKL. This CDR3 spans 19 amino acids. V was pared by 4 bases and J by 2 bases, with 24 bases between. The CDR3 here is CASSPRLMAGAYTYNEQFF. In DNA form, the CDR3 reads TGCGCCAGCAGCCCTCGACTTATGGCGGGTGCCTATACCTACAATGAGCAGTTCTTC.

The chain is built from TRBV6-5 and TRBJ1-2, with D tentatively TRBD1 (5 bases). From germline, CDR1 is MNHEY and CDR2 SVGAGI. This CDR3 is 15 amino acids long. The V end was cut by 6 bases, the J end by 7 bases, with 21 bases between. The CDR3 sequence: CASRISGTPPGGYTF. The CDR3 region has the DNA TGTGCCAGCAGAATCTCCGGGACGCCTCCGGGTGGCTACACCTTC.

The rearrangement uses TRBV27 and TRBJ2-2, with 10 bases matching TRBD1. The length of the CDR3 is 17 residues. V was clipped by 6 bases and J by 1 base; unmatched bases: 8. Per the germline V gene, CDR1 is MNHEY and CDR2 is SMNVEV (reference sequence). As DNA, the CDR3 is TGTGCCAGCAGATTTTGGACAGGGGGAAGGAACACCGGGGAGCTGTTTTTT. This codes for CASRFWTGGRNTGELFF.

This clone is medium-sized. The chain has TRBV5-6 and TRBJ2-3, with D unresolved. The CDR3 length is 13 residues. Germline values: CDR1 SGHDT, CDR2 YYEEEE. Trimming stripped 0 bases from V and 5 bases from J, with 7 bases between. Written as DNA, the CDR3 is TGTGCCAGCAGCTTGGGGGTGGTAGATACGCAGTATTTT. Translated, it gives CASSLGVVDTQYF.

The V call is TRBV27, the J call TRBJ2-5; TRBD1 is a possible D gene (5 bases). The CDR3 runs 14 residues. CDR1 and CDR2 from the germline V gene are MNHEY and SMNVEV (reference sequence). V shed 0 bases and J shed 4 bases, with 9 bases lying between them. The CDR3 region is CASSLSVGRETQYF. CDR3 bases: TGTGCCAGCAGTTTATCGGTGGGGCGAGAGACCCAGTACTTC.

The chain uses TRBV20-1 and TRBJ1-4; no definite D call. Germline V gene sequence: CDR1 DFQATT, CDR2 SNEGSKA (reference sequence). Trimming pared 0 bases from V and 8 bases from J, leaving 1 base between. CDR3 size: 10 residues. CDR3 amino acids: CSAREEKLFF. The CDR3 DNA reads TGCAGTGCTAGAGAAGAAAAACTGTTTTTT.

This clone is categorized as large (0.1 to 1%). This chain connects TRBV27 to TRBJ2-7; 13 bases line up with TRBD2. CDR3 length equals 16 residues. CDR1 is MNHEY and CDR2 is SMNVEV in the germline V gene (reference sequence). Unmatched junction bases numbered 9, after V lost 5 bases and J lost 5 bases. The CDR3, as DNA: TGTGCCAGCAGTACAGGGAGACTAGCGGGGGGACACGAGCAGTACTTC. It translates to CASSTGRLAGGHEQYF.

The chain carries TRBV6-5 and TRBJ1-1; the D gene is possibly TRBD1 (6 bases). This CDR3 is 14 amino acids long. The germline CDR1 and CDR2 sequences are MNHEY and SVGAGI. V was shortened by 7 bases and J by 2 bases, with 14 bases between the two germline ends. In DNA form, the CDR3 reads TGTGCCAGCATGATGGGGGGCTTAAACACTGAAGCTTTCTTT. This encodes CASMMGGLNTEAFF.

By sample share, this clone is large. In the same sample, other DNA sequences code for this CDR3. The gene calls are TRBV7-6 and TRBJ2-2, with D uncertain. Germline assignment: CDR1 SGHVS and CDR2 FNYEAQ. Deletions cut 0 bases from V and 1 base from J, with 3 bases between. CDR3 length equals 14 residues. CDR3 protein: CASSLAGNTGELFF. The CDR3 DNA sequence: TGTGCCAGCAGCTTAGCAGGGAACACCGGGGAGCTGTTTTTT.

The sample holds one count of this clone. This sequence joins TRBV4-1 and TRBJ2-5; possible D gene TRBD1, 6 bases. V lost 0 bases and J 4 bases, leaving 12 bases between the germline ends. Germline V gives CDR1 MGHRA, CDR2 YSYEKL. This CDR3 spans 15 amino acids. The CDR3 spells CASSQEGAPPETQYF. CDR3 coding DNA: TGCGCCAGCAGCCAAGAGGGGGCCCCCCCAGAGACCCAGTACTTC.

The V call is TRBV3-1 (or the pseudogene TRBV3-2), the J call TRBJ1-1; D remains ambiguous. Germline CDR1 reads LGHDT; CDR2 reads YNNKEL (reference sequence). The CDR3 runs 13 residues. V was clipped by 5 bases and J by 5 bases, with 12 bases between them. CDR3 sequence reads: CASSRGGRTEAFF. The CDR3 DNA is TGTGCCAGCAGCAGAGGCGGTCGGACTGAAGCTTTCTTT.

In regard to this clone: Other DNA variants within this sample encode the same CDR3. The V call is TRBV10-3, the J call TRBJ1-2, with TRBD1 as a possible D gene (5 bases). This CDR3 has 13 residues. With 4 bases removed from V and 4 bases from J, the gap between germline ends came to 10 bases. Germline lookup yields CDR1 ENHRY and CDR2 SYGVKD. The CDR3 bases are TGTGCCATCAGTGTGCAGGGACCCTATGGCTACACCTTC. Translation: CAISVQGPYGYTF.

The CDR3 region is CASSLRLGGTIYF. For the CDR3, the DNA is TGTGCCAGCAGTTTACGCCTCGGGGGCACCATATATTTT. The rearrangement uses TRBV28 and TRBJ1-3, with D possibly TRBD1 on 5 matching bases. There are 13 residues in the CDR3. Per germline, CDR1 MDHEN and CDR2 SYDVKM. With 2 bases removed from V and 9 bases from J, the gap between germline ends came to 11 bases.

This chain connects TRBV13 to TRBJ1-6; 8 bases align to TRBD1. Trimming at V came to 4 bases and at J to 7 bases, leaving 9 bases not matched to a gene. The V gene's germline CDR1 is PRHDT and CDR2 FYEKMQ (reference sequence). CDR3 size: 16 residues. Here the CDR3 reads CASSSRRTGSNSPLHF. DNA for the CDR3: TGTGCCAGCAGCTCGCGGAGGACAGGGTCCAATTCACCCCTCCACTTT.

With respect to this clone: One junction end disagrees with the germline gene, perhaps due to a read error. CDR3 in amino acids: CARRSGRFNSPLHF. The CDR3 DNA reads as TGTGCCCGGAGGTCAGGGAGGTTCAATTCACCCCTCCACTTT. This rearrangement joins TRBV30 to TRBJ1-6, with D tentatively TRBD1 (5 bases). In germline, CDR1 is GTSNPN, CDR2 SVGIG (reference sequence). The CDR3 runs 14 residues.

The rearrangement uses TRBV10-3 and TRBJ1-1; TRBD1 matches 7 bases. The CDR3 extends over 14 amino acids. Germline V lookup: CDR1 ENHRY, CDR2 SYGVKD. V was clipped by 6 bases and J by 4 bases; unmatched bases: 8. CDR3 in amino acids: CAIRDTGVGTEAFF. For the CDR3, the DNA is TGTGCCATCAGAGATACAGGGGTTGGCACTGAAGCTTTCTTT.

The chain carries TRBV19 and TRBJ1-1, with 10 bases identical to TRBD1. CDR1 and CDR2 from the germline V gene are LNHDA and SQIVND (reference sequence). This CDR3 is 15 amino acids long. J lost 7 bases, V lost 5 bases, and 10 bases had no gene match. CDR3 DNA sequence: TGTGCCAGTAGTCCTGGACAGGGGGGACTTAATGAAGCTTTCTTT. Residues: CASSPGQGGLNEAFF. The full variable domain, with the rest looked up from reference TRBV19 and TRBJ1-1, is DGGITQSPKYLFRKEGQNVTLSCEQNLNHDAMYWYRQDPGQGLRLIYYSQIVNDFQKGDIAEGYSVSREKKESFPLTVTSAQKNPTAFYLCASSPGQGGLNEAFFGQGTRLTVV.